The 25 T cell receptor beta chains below all came from one sample that was sequenced in a study of T cell responses to AZD1222 COVID-19 vaccine. Assay used: immunoSEQ multiplex PCR; TCRdb lists only in-frame clones, some missing. The sample has roughly 80,000 clones, roughly 80% seen once. This specimen consisted of peripheral blood, obtained on day 0 of AZD1222 vaccination. The source is an adult in good health.

This chain uses TRBV5-1 with TRBJ1-2; no clear D. The CDR3 totals 16 residues. V was cut by 0 bases and J by 2 bases, with 14 bases left in between. The germline gives CDR1 SGHRS, CDR2 YFSETQ. In DNA form, the CDR3 reads TGCGCCAGCAGCTTGGACGGATCTTTCGGAAACTATGGCTACACCTTC. It is translated as CASSLDGSFGNYGYTF.

The rearrangement uses TRBV7-6 and TRBJ1-3; D gene unclear. The V end was cut by 0 bases, the J end by 0 bases, with 6 bases between. The CDR3 spans 15 residues. Germline V gene data show CDR1 as SGHVS and CDR2 as FNYEAQ. The CDR3 reads CASSLAGSSGNTIYF. Here the CDR3 DNA reads TGTGCCAGCAGCTTAGCAGGGAGCTCTGGAAACACCATATATTTT.

The chain joins TRBV6-5 to TRBJ1-1, with TRBD1 matching 10 bases. V shed 5 bases, J shed 1 base, and the junction held 1 base outside the gene matches. The length of the CDR3 is 14 residues. Germline CDR1 MNHEY, CDR2 SVGAGI. The CDR3 here is CASSRQGANTEAFF. CDR3 coding DNA: TGTGCCAGCAGTAGACAGGGGGCGAACACTGAAGCTTTCTTT.

This clone came up a few times. V usage is TRBV7-8 and J usage is TRBJ2-5; tentatively, D is TRBD2 (5 bases). The CDR3 extends over 14 amino acids. Germline CDR1 reads SGHVS; CDR2 reads FQNEAQ. V shed 0 bases and J shed 3 bases, with 8 bases lying between them. Written as DNA, the CDR3 is TGTGCCAGCAGCTTAGCGTGGGGAGAAGAGACCCAGTACTTC. Its translation is CASSLAWGEETQYF.

The chain is built from TRBV12-3 or TRBV12-4 and TRBJ1-2, with TRBD1 matching 7 bases. This CDR3 comprises 13 residues. The ends lost 7 bases at V and 8 bases at J; junction bases unmatched: 10. The CDR3 DNA reads TGTGCCAGCACCCTGACAGGGAAATACGGCTACACCTTC. Its translation is CASTLTGKYGYTF.

The chain links TRBV10-2 to TRBJ2-7, with 9 bases identical to TRBD2. The CDR3 sequence is 14 residues long. CDR1 WSHSY and CDR2 SAAADI come from the germline V gene. The junction had 1 base not matched to a gene; V was cut back by 1 base and J by 3 bases. CDR3 protein: CASSEYSGSYEQYF. CDR3 nucleotide sequence: TGCGCCAGCAGTGAGTATAGCGGGAGCTACGAGCAGTACTTC.

This chain connects TRBV19 to TRBJ1-1, with D unresolved. V was cut by 7 bases and J by 0 bases, with 15 bases left in between. The CDR3 extends over 15 amino acids. The germline CDR1 and CDR2 sequences are LNHDA and SQIVND (reference sequence). CDR3 in DNA: TGTGCCAGTAATAACCCCAGAGGGTTGAACACTGAAGCTTTCTTT. Protein sequence: CASNNPRGLNTEAFF.

This rearrangement joins TRBV2 to TRBJ2-3; D perhaps matches TRBD1 (5 bases). Trimming pared 4 bases from V and 0 bases from J, leaving 8 bases between. The CDR3 runs to 14 residues. Germline assignment: CDR1 SNHLY and CDR2 FYNNEI. CDR3 coding DNA: TGTGCCAGCAGTGCAGGGATTAGCACAGATACGCAGTATTTT. Translating it yields CASSAGISTDTQYF.

This rearrangement joins TRBV9 to TRBJ2-5; D is tentatively TRBD1 or TRBD2 (5 bases each). This CDR3 has 14 residues. Deletions cut 0 bases from V and 0 bases from J, with 6 bases between. Germline values: CDR1 SGDLS, CDR2 YYNGEE. Here the CDR3 DNA reads TGTGCCAGCAGCGTAGGGGACGACCAAGAGACCCAGTACTTC. Translating gives CASSVGDDQETQYF.

The gene calls are TRBV15 and TRBJ1-2; weak D call: TRBD1 (5 bases). Germline V gene sequence: CDR1 LNHNV, CDR2 YYDKDF (reference sequence). The CDR3 is made up of 13 amino acids. The germline V and J ends were trimmed by 4 bases and 4 bases, with 10 bases remaining between them. CDR3 protein: CATSITGLYGYTF. CDR3 in DNA: TGTGCCACCAGCATAACAGGACTCTATGGCTACACCTTC. The whole variable domain, filled in from reference TRBV15 and TRBJ1-2, reads DAMVIQNPRYQVTQFGKPVTLSCSQTLNHNVMYWYQQKSSQAPKLLFHYYDKDFNNEADTPDNFQSRRPNTSFCFLDIRSPGLGDTAMYLCATSITGLYGYTFGSGTRLTVV.

This chain connects TRBV12-3 or TRBV12-4 to TRBJ1-2; no clear D. V lost 6 bases and J lost 5, with 7 bases in between. This CDR3 has 11 residues. The CDR3 sequence is CASSQSYGYTF. In DNA form, the CDR3 reads TGTGCCAGCAGCCAATCATATGGCTACACCTTC.

The J gene is TRBJ1-1, the V gene TRBV6-1; possibly TRBD1 for D (6 bases). Trimming removed 2 bases at V and 5 bases at J, with 15 bases between. The CDR3 has 15 amino acids. The germline CDR1 and CDR2 sequences are MNHNS and SASEGT. Here the CDR3 reads CASSEMGGGKTEAFF. In nucleotides, the CDR3 is TGTGCCAGCAGTGAAATGGGGGGCGGAAAGACTGAAGCTTTCTTT.

The chain recombines TRBV18 with TRBJ2-3; D remains ambiguous. This CDR3 has 13 amino acids. Germline V CDR1 and CDR2: KGHSH, LQKENI. The germline V and J ends were trimmed by 3 bases and 0 bases, with 4 bases remaining between them. The CDR3 loop reads CASSPISTDTQYF. CDR3 DNA sequence: TGTGCCAGCTCACCTATCAGCACAGATACGCAGTATTTT.

This chain joins TRBV18 and TRBJ1-1; 11 bases line up with TRBD1. The CDR3 extends over 13 amino acids. Germline V lookup: CDR1 KGHSH, CDR2 LQKENI. V lost 4 bases to trimming and J lost 7 bases; unmatched junction nucleotides: 2. In DNA form, the CDR3 reads TGTGCCAGCTCACTGGGGACAGGGGGTGAAGCTTTCTTT. Translation gives CASSLGTGGEAFF.

The chain couples TRBV7-2 to TRBJ1-6; no reliable D call. Germline CDR1 SGHTA, CDR2 FQGNSA. The length of the CDR3 is 16 residues. V was trimmed by 2 bases and J by 6 bases, leaving 14 bases between them. Here the CDR3 DNA reads TGTGCCAGCAGCTTAAACGGAAAAGTCCCTAATTCACCCCTCCACTTT. Protein: CASSLNGKVPNSPLHF.

This clone appeared a single time. The gene calls are TRBV5-6 and TRBJ2-5; 8 bases are a match to TRBD1. The CDR3 consists of 14 residues. The germline gives CDR1 SGHDT, CDR2 YYEEEE. Unmatched junction bases numbered 5, after V lost 5 bases and J lost 2 bases. The CDR3 nucleotides are TGTGCCAGCAGAAGGGACAGGATTCAAGAGACCCAGTACTTC. Amino acid sequence: CASRRDRIQETQYF.

The V call is TRBV6-5, the J call TRBJ1-2; D is undetermined. Deletions cut 0 bases from V and 2 bases from J, with 7 bases between. This CDR3 is 14 amino acids long. CDR1 and CDR2 (germline): MNHEY, SVGAGI. The CDR3 region is CASSYSRENYGYTF. The CDR3 DNA reads as TGTGCCAGCAGTTACTCGAGGGAAAACTATGGCTACACCTTC.

This sequence joins TRBV19 and TRBJ2-5, with D maybe TRBD2 (6 bases). The CDR3 runs 15 residues. The germline V and J ends were trimmed by 5 bases and 1 base, with 14 bases remaining between them. The germline V gene has CDR1 LNHDA and CDR2 SQIVND (reference sequence). CDR3 residues: CASSSQGLVQETQYF. The CDR3 DNA follows: TGTGCCAGTAGTTCCCAGGGACTCGTCCAAGAGACCCAGTACTTC.

This chain links TRBV6-2 or TRBV6-3 with TRBJ1-1, with D possibly matching TRBD1 (5 bases). CDR1 is MNHEY and CDR2 is SVGEGT in the germline V gene. The CDR3 runs to 14 residues. V lost 2 bases and J 3 bases, leaving 10 bases between the germline ends. CDR3 nucleotide sequence: TGTGCCAGCAGTTACAGAGGGGATGACACTGAAGCTTTCTTT. Its protein product is CASSYRGDDTEAFF.

J is TRBJ1-1 and V is TRBV7-2; no firm D call. The CDR3 is 12 amino acids. V lost 3 bases to trimming and J lost 7 bases, with 9 bases between them. Germline V gives CDR1 SGHTA, CDR2 FQGNSA. CDR3 region: CASSFDWSEAFF. For the CDR3, the DNA is TGTGCCAGCAGCTTTGATTGGAGTGAAGCTTTCTTT.

The V and J genes are TRBV2 and TRBJ1-1, with D perhaps TRBD1 (6 bases). V lost 4 bases to trimming and J lost 4 bases, with 10 bases between them. Per germline, CDR1 SNHLY and CDR2 FYNNEI. This CDR3 has 13 amino acids. The CDR3, as DNA: TGTGCCAGCAGTGCGGGGGGCCCCACTGAAGCTTTCTTT. This gives the protein CASSAGGPTEAFF.

This rearrangement joins TRBV19 to TRBJ1-4; TRBD1 aligns across 7 bases. Germline loops: CDR1 LNHDA, CDR2 SQIVND (reference sequence). The V segment lost 7 bases and the J segment 4 bases; nucleotides outside the gene matches: 6. CDR3 length: 14 amino acids. Here the CDR3 DNA reads TGTGCCAGTAAGTCGGGACAGCATAATGAAAAACTGTTTTTT. Translation: CASKSGQHNEKLFF.

This clone occurred once. The V and J genes are TRBV5-6 and TRBJ2-3; D may correspond to TRBD1 or TRBD2 (5 bases each). Germline assignment: CDR1 SGHDT and CDR2 YYEEEE. The CDR3 covers 15 residues. Trimming left V 4 bases short and J 2 bases short, with 14 bases between. The DNA for the CDR3 is TGTGCCAGCAGCACTGGGACGGGGCACACAGATACGCAGTATTTT. This translates into CASSTGTGHTDTQYF.

The chain combines TRBV18 with TRBJ1-2, with 8 bases lining up with TRBD1. The CDR3 is 13 residues long. Germline V gene sequence: CDR1 KGHSH, CDR2 LQKENI. The junction had 4 bases not matched to a gene; V was cut back by 2 bases and J by 8 bases. The CDR3 nucleotides are TGTGCCAGCTCACCAATCAGGGGGCAGGGCTACACCTTC. Protein: CASSPIRGQGYTF.

The chain is built from TRBV6-5 and TRBJ1-5; 8 bases match TRBD1. CDR1 is MNHEY, CDR2 SVGAGI, per germline. There are 15 residues in the CDR3. The V gene end was trimmed by 6 bases and the J gene end by 7 bases; junction bases not matched to a gene: 11. CDR3 in DNA: TGTGCCAGCAGCTCGGGACAGGAGGTTCGACAGCCCCAGCATTTT. Translating gives CASSSGQEVRQPQHF.